One and the same sample provided the 27 T cell receptor beta chains below, sequenced in a study of blood T cell repertoires in COVID-19. Data came from immunoSEQ multiplex PCR; TCRdb stores just in-frame clones and leaves some out. The sample contains tens of thousands of clones, about four fifths of which appear only once. Input material: peripheral blood. These receptors were taken from a man in his 60s with acute or convalescent COVID-19.

This clone was observed a handful of times. The rearrangement links TRBV7-2 to TRBJ2-3; 10 positions match TRBD1. Trimming cost V 2 bases and J 3 bases; bases outside gene matches: 11. This CDR3 comprises 18 residues. The germline V gene has CDR1 SGHTA and CDR2 FQGNSA. CDR3 sequence reads: CASSLKTGGSFGTDTQYF. CDR3 DNA: TGTGCCAGCAGCTTAAAGACAGGGGGCAGTTTCGGGACAGATACGCAGTATTTT.

The chain has TRBV6-2 or TRBV6-3 and TRBJ1-3, with TRBD1 matching over 8 bases. There are 16 residues in the CDR3. The germline gives CDR1 MNHEY, CDR2 SVGEGT. After removal of 6 bases from V and 3 bases from J, the junction contained 10 bases not matched to a gene. The CDR3 bases are TGTGCCAGCAGCCTCCGACAGGGGCACTATGGAAACACCATATATTTT. It is translated as CASSLRQGHYGNTIYF.

The CDR3 spells CAWSSRNNEQFF. The CDR3 DNA is TGTGCCTGGAGTTCTAGGAACAATGAGCAGTTCTTC. This chain connects TRBV30 to TRBJ2-1; unclear D gene. Trimming pared 2 bases from V and 5 bases from J, leaving 7 bases between. Germline loops: CDR1 GTSNPN, CDR2 SVGIG (reference sequence). The CDR3 length is 12 residues.

This clone has just a few counts. Other DNA sequences in the sample encode the same CDR3. The chain joins TRBV20-1 to TRBJ2-7, with a possible D match to TRBD2 (5 bases). Germline lookup yields CDR1 DFQATT and CDR2 SNEGSKA (reference sequence). The germline V and J ends were trimmed by 5 bases and 5 bases, with 10 bases remaining between them. The CDR3 runs 11 residues. The CDR3 nucleotides are TGCAGTGCTTCCAGCGGCCACGAGCAGTACTTC. This translates into CSASSGHEQYF.

This rearrangement joins TRBV19 to TRBJ2-7; TRBD2 matches 16 bases. This CDR3 contains 18 residues. After removal of 9 bases from V and 7 bases from J, the junction contained 18 bases not matched to a gene. Germline assignment: CDR1 LNHDA and CDR2 SQIVND (reference sequence). The DNA for the CDR3 is TGTGCCAGCACACCGGGACTAGCGGGGGGGCAACCCTCGAGAGAGCAGTACTTC. Translating it yields CASTPGLAGGQPSREQYF.

The genes are TRBV12-3 or TRBV12-4 and TRBJ1-1, with TRBD1 as a possible D gene (5 bases). The CDR3 runs 13 residues. V gave up 6 bases and J gave up 4 bases, with 12 bases separating them. Here the CDR3 DNA reads TGTGCCAGCAGCTGGGGGGAGGGCACTGAAGCTTTCTTT. This encodes CASSWGEGTEAFF.

DNA of the CDR3: TGTGCCAGCAGCTTAACAGGGGTAGACTATGGCTACACCTTC. It is translated as CASSLTGVDYGYTF. The J gene is TRBJ1-2, the V gene TRBV11-2, with 7 bases that match TRBD1. Per germline, CDR1 SGHAT and CDR2 FQNNGV. CDR3 length: 14 amino acids. Germline trimming cut 2 bases from V and 3 bases from J; bases unmatched to any gene: 3. Looking up the rest from reference TRBV11-2 and TRBJ1-2 gives the full variable domain: EAGVAQSPRYKIIEKRQSVAFWCNPISGHATLYWYQQILGQGPKLLIQFQNNGVVDDSQLPKDRFSAERLKGVDSTLKIQPAKLEDSAVYLCASSLTGVDYGYTFGSGTRLTVV.

The chain links TRBV12-5 to TRBJ2-1, with D uncertain. The CDR3 totals 16 residues. V lost 0 bases and J lost 5, with 14 bases in between. Germline V CDR1 and CDR2: LGHNT, FRNRAP. The CDR3 here is CASGLVIRRPHNEQFF. Written as DNA, the CDR3 is TGTGCTAGTGGTTTGGTAATTCGGCGGCCTCACAATGAGCAGTTCTTC.

The V gene is TRBV11-2, the J gene TRBJ1-2; no definite D call. V lost 5 bases and J 2 bases, leaving 12 bases between the germline ends. There are 14 residues in the CDR3. Germline CDR1 and CDR2: SGHAT and FQNNGV. The DNA of the CDR3 is TGTGCCAGCAGCCCCGATCCCGCGAACTATGGCTACACCTTC. Protein sequence: CASSPDPANYGYTF.

Only one count was recorded for this clone. This chain uses TRBV6-4 with TRBJ1-2; 9 bases fit TRBD1. Germline loops: CDR1 MRHNA, CDR2 SNTAGT. CDR3 length: 13 amino acids. The J segment lost 6 bases and the V segment lost 6 bases, leaving 5 bases of the junction unmatched. The CDR3 reads CASSPDRGDGYTF. In nucleotides, the CDR3 is TGTGCCAGCAGCCCAGACAGGGGGGATGGCTACACCTTC.

The rearrangement links TRBV9 to TRBJ2-1, with D unclear. The germline V and J ends were trimmed by 0 bases and 6 bases, with 13 bases remaining between them. Germline V gives CDR1 SGDLS, CDR2 YYNGEE. The CDR3 is made up of 15 amino acids. CDR3: CASSVGVGTGNEQFF. CDR3 sequence (DNA): TGTGCCAGCAGCGTAGGCGTTGGAACGGGCAATGAGCAGTTCTTC.

The chain employs TRBV7-2 and TRBJ1-1; D possibly corresponds to TRBD1 (5 bases). Trimming removed 5 bases at V and 6 bases at J, with 19 bases between. This CDR3 has 15 amino acids. CDR1 is SGHTA and CDR2 is FQGNSA in the germline V gene. The CDR3 DNA sequence: TGTGCCAGCAGCCCCCAAGGTGCAGGGATAGCTGAAGCTTTCTTT. Amino acid sequence: CASSPQGAGIAEAFF.

CDR3 DNA sequence: TGTGCCAGTAGCTCCCAGCGGGGTCAAGGGACTGAAGCTTTCTTT. Translated: CASSSQRGQGTEAFF. The rearrangement uses TRBV19 and TRBJ1-1; D gene ambiguous. The germline V gene encodes CDR1 LNHDA and CDR2 SQIVND (reference sequence). The ends were cut back, 6 bases at V and 5 bases at J, with 19 bases in the middle. The CDR3 consists of 15 residues.

The chain employs TRBV6-6 and TRBJ1-2, with D possibly matching TRBD1 (6 bases). The CDR3 is 13 residues long. Trimming cost V 6 bases and J 8 bases, with 16 bases left between them. Germline V gives CDR1 MNHNY, CDR2 SVGAGI (reference sequence). DNA for the CDR3: TGTGCCAGCAGGATACAGGGAAATGGCGGCTACACCTTC. Translated, it gives CASRIQGNGGYTF.

Only a few counts were recorded for this clone. The V call is TRBV18, the J call TRBJ2-2, with TRBD1 identical over 7 bases. With 4 bases clipped from V and 0 bases from J, the junction kept 17 bases outside the gene matches. CDR1 and CDR2 from the germline V gene are KGHSH and LQKENI. The CDR3 loop spans 20 amino acids. The CDR3 nucleotides are TGTGCCAGCTCACTACTCCTCCGGGACAGAGCCCTACCGAACACCGGGGAGCTGTTTTTT. Translating gives CASSLLLRDRALPNTGELFF.

J is TRBJ1-2 and V is TRBV30; 10 bases are shared with TRBD1. The CDR3 length is 11 residues. Germline V lookup: CDR1 GTSNPN, CDR2 SVGIG (reference sequence). The junction had 1 base not matched to a gene; V was cut back by 8 bases and J by 4 bases. In nucleotides, the CDR3 is TGTGCCAGGGACAGGGGCTATGGCTACACCTTC. Its protein product is CARDRGYGYTF.

This clone was found a few times. The J gene is TRBJ2-7, the V gene TRBV4-1, with TRBD2 matching 7 bases. This CDR3 comprises 15 residues. J lost 5 bases, V lost 1 base, and 8 bases had no gene match. Germline CDR1 reads MGHRA; CDR2 reads YSYEKL. The CDR3 loop reads CASSQASLASHEQYF. CDR3 nucleotides: TGCGCCAGCAGCCAAGCTTCACTAGCGAGTCACGAGCAGTACTTC.

This clone was detected a few times. This sequence joins TRBV7-2 and TRBJ1-1; D uncertain. CDR3 size: 12 residues. Looked up from germline, CDR1 is SGHTA and CDR2 is FQGNSA. Trimming removed 1 base from V and 5 bases from J, with 5 bases in between. The CDR3 is CASSLERTEAFF. Here the CDR3 DNA reads TGTGCCAGCAGCTTAGAGAGGACTGAAGCTTTCTTT.

The J gene is TRBJ1-4, the V gene TRBV19, with TRBD1 matching over 9 bases. V was pared by 1 base and J by 6 bases, with 12 bases of the junction left unmatched. The CDR3 is made up of 18 amino acids. The germline CDR1 and CDR2 sequences are LNHDA and SQIVND (reference sequence). DNA of the CDR3: TGTGCCAGTAGTATAGCACAGGGGGCCCACCTTCTGGATGAAAAACTGTTTTTT. Translated, it gives CASSIAQGAHLLDEKLFF.

The V call is TRBV30, the J call TRBJ1-2; 7 bases line up with TRBD1. V shed 4 bases and J 4 bases; nucleotides not matched to a gene: 6. Per germline, CDR1 GTSNPN and CDR2 SVGIG (reference sequence). The CDR3 has 13 amino acids. CDR3: CAWIPGGTYGYTF. The CDR3 nucleotides are TGTGCCTGGATACCAGGGGGTACCTATGGCTACACCTTC.

The chain employs TRBV2 and TRBJ2-3; maybe TRBD1 (6 bases). Germline CDR1 and CDR2: SNHLY and FYNNEI. V was trimmed by 4 bases and J by 0 bases, leaving 17 bases between them. This CDR3 is 17 amino acids long. CDR3 DNA sequence: TGTGCCAGCAGTGGACTCGGTGGACAGTCTAGCACAGATACGCAGTATTTT. Translating gives CASSGLGGQSSTDTQYF.

This CDR3 reads CATGTGGGFNEKLFF. The CDR3 nucleotides are TGTGCCACCGGAACAGGGGGCGGGTTTAATGAAAAACTGTTTTTT. The chain has TRBV6-5 and TRBJ1-4; 9 positions match TRBD1. The germline gives CDR1 MNHEY, CDR2 SVGAGI. The CDR3 is 15 amino acids. V lost 10 bases to trimming and J lost 4 bases; unmatched junction nucleotides: 10.

CDR3: CASSLGDRFRNTEAFF. In nucleotides, the CDR3 is TGCGCCAGCAGCTTGGGGGACAGGTTCCGGAACACTGAAGCTTTCTTT. The chain joins TRBV5-1 to TRBJ1-1, with TRBD1 matching 8 bases. Germline assignment: CDR1 SGHRS and CDR2 YFSETQ. V was clipped by 0 bases and J by 1 base; unmatched bases: 5. This CDR3 has 16 amino acids.

This chain links TRBV12-3 or TRBV12-4 with TRBJ1-1; 7 nucleotides agree with TRBD1. There are 13 residues in the CDR3. J lost 5 bases, V lost 7 bases, and 7 bases had no gene match. The CDR3 DNA is TGTGCCAGCAACCTTAACAGGGGTACTGAAGCTTTCTTT. This gives the protein CASNLNRGTEAFF.

The J gene is TRBJ2-2, the V gene TRBV3-1 (or the pseudogene TRBV3-2); a possible D gene is TRBD1 (6 bases). CDR1 and CDR2 (germline): LGHDT, YNNKEL (reference sequence). V was trimmed by 6 bases and J by 4 bases, leaving 12 bases between them. CDR3 length: 14 amino acids. The DNA of the CDR3 is TGTGCCAGCAGGCAGGGGCGGATCACCGGGGAGCTGTTTTTT. This codes for CASRQGRITGELFF.

The V and J genes are TRBV5-1 and TRBJ1-1, with D possibly being TRBD1 (6 bases). CDR1 and CDR2 from the germline V gene are SGHRS and YFSETQ. Trimming cost V 5 bases and J 6 bases, with 11 bases left between them. The CDR3 totals 12 residues. The CDR3 reads CASRTGLSEAFF. The CDR3 bases are TGCGCCAGCAGAACAGGGCTGTCTGAAGCTTTCTTT.

V and J are TRBV7-2 and TRBJ2-5; 12 bases are a match to TRBD2. Trimming cost V 5 bases and J 4 bases; bases outside gene matches: 8. The V gene's germline CDR1 is SGHTA and CDR2 FQGNSA. CDR3 length: 16 amino acids. This CDR3 is CASSPWTSGVVETQYF. For the CDR3, the DNA is TGTGCCAGCAGCCCCTGGACTAGCGGGGTGGTAGAGACCCAGTACTTC.